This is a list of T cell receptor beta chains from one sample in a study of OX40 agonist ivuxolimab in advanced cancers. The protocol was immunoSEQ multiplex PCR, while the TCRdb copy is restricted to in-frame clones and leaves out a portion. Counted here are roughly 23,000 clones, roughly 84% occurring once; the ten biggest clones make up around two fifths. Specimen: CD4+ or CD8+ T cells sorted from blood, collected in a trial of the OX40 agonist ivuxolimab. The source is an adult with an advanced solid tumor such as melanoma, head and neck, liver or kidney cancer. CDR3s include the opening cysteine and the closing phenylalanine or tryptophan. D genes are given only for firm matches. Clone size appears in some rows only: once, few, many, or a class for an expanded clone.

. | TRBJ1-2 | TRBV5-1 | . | TGCGCCAGCAGCCACCTCCGGGACAACTATGGCTACACCTTC | CASSHLRDNYGYTF
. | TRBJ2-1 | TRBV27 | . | TGTGCCAGCAGTTTTTCGAGCGCCGGGCTCAATGAGCAGTTCTTC | CASSFSSAGLNEQFF
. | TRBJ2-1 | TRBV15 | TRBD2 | TGTGCCACCAGCAGAGAGGGACTAGCGGGGGGAACCAATGAGCAGTTCTTC | CATSREGLAGGTNEQFF
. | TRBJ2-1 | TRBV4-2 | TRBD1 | TGTGCCAGCAGCACAACAGGGGGCATCTACAATGAGCAGTTCTTC | CASSTTGGIYNEQFF
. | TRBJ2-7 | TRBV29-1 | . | TGCAGCGTTGGGGACCCCTACGAGCAGTACTTC | CSVGDPYEQYF
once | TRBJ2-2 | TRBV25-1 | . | TGTGCCAGCAGTGAATATGACGGGGGGCTGGGCACCGGGGAGCTGTTTTTT | CASSEYDGGLGTGELFF
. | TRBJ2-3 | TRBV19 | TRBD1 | TGTGCCAGTAAGGAGGGACAGGGGGGAGATACGCAGTATTTT | CASKEGQGGDTQYF
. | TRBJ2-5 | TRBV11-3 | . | TGTGCCAGCAGCTTGAAGGGAGAGACCCAGTACTTC | CASSLKGETQYF
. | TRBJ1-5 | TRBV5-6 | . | TGTGCCAGCAGCCAAACAAAAAAGGGGGGGCAGCCCCAGCATTTT | CASSQTKKGGQPQHF
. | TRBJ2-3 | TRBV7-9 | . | TGTGCCAGCAGCCCCCCGGGGGTTAGCACAGATACGCAGTATTTT | CASSPPGVSTDTQYF
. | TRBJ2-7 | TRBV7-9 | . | TGTGCCAGCAGCTTATACCAGGACAGCACCTACGAGCAGTACTTC | CASSLYQDSTYEQYF
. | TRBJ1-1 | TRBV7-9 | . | TGTGCCAGCACCGCAGGGAACACTGAAGCTTTCTTT | CASTAGNTEAFF
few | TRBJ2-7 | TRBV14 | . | TGTGCCAGCAGCGCCTCGACAGCCTACGAGCAGTACTTC | CASSASTAYEQYF
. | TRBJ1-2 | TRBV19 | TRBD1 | TGTGCCAGTAGTATAGAGAGGACAGGGACTCGTGGCTACACCTTC | CASSIERTGTRGYTF
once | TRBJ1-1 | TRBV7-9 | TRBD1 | TGTGCCAGCAGCTCGACGAGGGACAGGCAGAACACTGAAGCTTTCTTT | CASSSTRDRQNTEAFF
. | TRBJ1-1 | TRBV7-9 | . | TGTGCCAGCAGCCCGGGCCCGGCTGAAGCTTTCTTT | CASSPGPAEAFF
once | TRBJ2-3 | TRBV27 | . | TGTGCCAGCAGTTTATCGACGTTTGGACGCCGCACAGATACGCAGTATTTT | CASSLSTFGRRTDTQYF
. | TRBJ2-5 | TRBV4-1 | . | TGCGCCAGCAGCCAAGATTGGACAGAACAAGAGACCCAGTACTTC | CASSQDWTEQETQYF
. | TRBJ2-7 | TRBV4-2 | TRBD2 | TGTGCCAGCAGCCAAGAAAGGGCGGGGGACTCCTACGAGCAGTACTTC | CASSQERAGDSYEQYF
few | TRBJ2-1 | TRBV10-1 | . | TGCGCCAGCAGCCCTTTAGGGACAGCAGAACTCGACGGACTACATAATGAGCAGTTCTTC | CASSPLGTAELDGLHNEQFF
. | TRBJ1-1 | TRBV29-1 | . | TGCAGCGTGACCCTGGGACGGTTGGGTGAAGCTTTCTTT | CSVTLGRLGEAFF
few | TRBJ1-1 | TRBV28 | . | TGTGCCAGCAGTTTTGCCCTCCCGCGGGCTTTCTTT | CASSFALPRAFF
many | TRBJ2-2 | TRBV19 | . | TGTGCCAGCCAGGGGTGGGAGAACACCGGGGAGCTGTTTTTT | CASQGWENTGELFF
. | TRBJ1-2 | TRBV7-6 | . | TGTGCCAGCAGCTACCGAGGGGGATCTGGCTACACCTTC | CASSYRGGSGYTF
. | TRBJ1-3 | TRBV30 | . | TGTGCCTGGAGTGTGGATACCCTCTCTGGAAACACCATATATTTT | CAWSVDTLSGNTIYF
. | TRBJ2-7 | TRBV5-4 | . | TGTGCCACCCCGGGACGTTCTTCGGGGGAGCAGTACTTC | CATPGRSSGEQYF
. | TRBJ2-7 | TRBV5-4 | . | TGTGCCAGCAGCTTGGATCTTGGGGACTACGAGCAGTACTTC | CASSLDLGDYEQYF
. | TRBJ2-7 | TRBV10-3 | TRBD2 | TGTGCCACCCTCGTTGTTGCGGGGGGGGACGAGCAGTACTTC | CATLVVAGGDEQYF
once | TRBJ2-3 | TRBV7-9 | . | TGTGCCAGCCCCCCAGACGCGACAGATACGCAGTATTTT | CASPPDATDTQYF
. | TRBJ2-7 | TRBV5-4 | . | TGTGCCAGCAGCTTCCTGGAGGCAGGGAGCTACGAGCAGTACTTC | CASSFLEAGSYEQYF
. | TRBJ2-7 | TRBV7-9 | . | TGTGCCAGCAGCCCCGGGGTAGCACCCGAGCAGTACTTC | CASSPGVAPEQYF
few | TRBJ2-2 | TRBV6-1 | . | TGTGCCAGCAGTGATAGAAGGCGCACCGGGGAGCTGTTTTTT | CASSDRRRTGELFF
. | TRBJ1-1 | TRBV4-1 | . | TGCGCCAGCAGCCGGGAAACGGGGGGCACTGAAGCTTTCTTT | CASSRETGGTEAFF
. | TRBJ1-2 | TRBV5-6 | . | TGTGCCAGCAGCTTGGGCTCTGTCTACACCTTC | CASSLGSVYTF
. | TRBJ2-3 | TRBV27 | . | TGTGCCAGCAGGAGGGGGGGCGGAGATACGCAGTATTTT | CASRRGGGDTQYF
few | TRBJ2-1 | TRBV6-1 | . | TGTGCCAGCAGTGAAATGCTGGGGCAGTCTATCTACAATGAGCAGTTCTTC | CASSEMLGQSIYNEQFF
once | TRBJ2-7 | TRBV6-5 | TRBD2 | TGTGCCAGCAGTTACCCGGGAGGAGAGCAGTACTTC | CASSYPGGEQYF